One and the same sample provided the 7 T cell receptor beta chains below, sequenced in a study of OX40 agonist ivuxolimab in advanced cancers. Sequencing was performed with immunoSEQ multiplex PCR; in TCRdb, only in-frame clones are kept and a portion is missing. The sample comprises about 80,000 clones, approximately 90% of which are singletons, and 0.4% to 0.6% rests with the top ten. The sample consisted of CD4+ or CD8+ T cells sorted from blood, taken in a trial of the OX40 agonist ivuxolimab. The receptors were gathered from an adult with an advanced solid tumor such as melanoma, head and neck, liver or kidney cancer.

The gene calls are TRBV5-6 and TRBJ2-6; D is perhaps TRBD2 (5 bases). Germline V gene lookup returns CDR1 SGHDT and CDR2 YYEEEE. The CDR3 spans 18 residues. V was shortened by 0 bases and J by 6 bases, with 19 bases between the two germline ends. The CDR3 protein is CASSLVAEALPMANVLTF. The CDR3 bases are TGTGCCAGCAGCTTGGTGGCGGAGGCTCTCCCCATGGCCAACGTCCTGACTTTC.

This chain links TRBV2 with TRBJ2-4; D gene ambiguous. The ends were cut back, 1 base at V and 8 bases at J, with 15 bases in the middle. Germline-derived CDR1 and CDR2 are SNHLY and FYNNEI. This CDR3 comprises 15 residues. CDR3 loop: CASSEVDGRLYIQYF. The DNA of the CDR3 is TGTGCCAGCAGTGAAGTGGACGGCCGTCTCTACATTCAGTACTTC.

CDR3: CASSQDPGTSDTDTQYF. The CDR3 bases are TGCGCCAGCAGCCAAGACCCCGGGACATCTGACACAGATACGCAGTATTTT. The chain employs TRBV4-1 and TRBJ2-3, with a weak D call TRBD1 (6 bases). The CDR3 is 17 residues long. Germline V gene sequence: CDR1 MGHRA, CDR2 YSYEKL. V lost 0 bases, J lost 2 bases, and 15 bases lay in between.

This rearrangement joins TRBV18 to TRBJ2-7; D gene ambiguous. V lost 3 bases to trimming and J lost 4 bases, with 13 bases between them. The CDR3 extends over 14 amino acids. Germline V gene lookup returns CDR1 KGHSH and CDR2 LQKENI. Here the CDR3 reads CASSPQVLRYEQYF. The DNA of the CDR3 is TGTGCCAGCTCACCCCAGGTACTAAGGTACGAGCAGTACTTC.

This chain connects TRBV11-3 to TRBJ2-1; 10 bases map to TRBD1. This CDR3 contains 16 residues. J gave up 5 bases and V 4 bases, and 8 bases lay outside the gene matches. Looked up from germline, CDR1 is SGHNT and CDR2 is YENEEA. The CDR3 spells CASSSGTGEPNNEQFF. CDR3 sequence (DNA): TGTGCCAGCAGCTCGGGGACAGGGGAACCCAACAATGAGCAGTTCTTC.

V usage is TRBV7-2 and J usage is TRBJ2-7, with D perhaps TRBD1 (5 bases). V was trimmed by 0 bases and J by 3 bases, leaving 12 bases between them. The CDR3 sequence is 15 residues long. CDR1 is SGHTA and CDR2 is FQGNSA in the germline V gene. The CDR3 nucleotides are TGTGCCAGCAGCTTAGCGCACAGGATAGGCTACGAGCAGTACTTC. Protein sequence: CASSLAHRIGYEQYF. The full variable domain, completed using reference TRBV7-2 and TRBJ2-7, is GAGVSQSPSNKVTEKGKDVELRCDPISGHTALYWYRQSLGQGLEFLIYFQGNSAPDKSGLPSDRFSAERTGGSVSTLTIQRTQQEDSAVYLCASSLAHRIGYEQYFGPGTRLTVT.

The V call is TRBV28, the J call TRBJ1-3; the D is unclear. Germline CDR1 MDHEN, CDR2 SYDVKM. CDR3 length equals 16 residues. V gave up 4 bases and J gave up 0 bases, with 13 bases separating them. The chain's CDR3 is CASSSESTSSGNTIYF. In nucleotides, the CDR3 is TGTGCCAGCAGTTCCGAGTCCACGAGCTCTGGAAACACCATATATTTT.